The clone carrying this T cell receptor (beta chain) was recorded once. The T cells that were sequenced for TCR beta were CD8+ and CD4+ cells from blood. This specimen comes from a study of CD8 T cells in Susac syndrome. For the study at large: Patients with Susac syndrome, at blood draw, were therapy-naive, on corticosteroids, or on intravenous immunoglobulin alone.

There are 15 residues in the CDR3. The germline gives CDR1 MNHEY, CDR2 SMNVEV (reference sequence). The junction had 7 bases not matched to a gene; V was cut back by 5 bases and J by 7 bases. Random-hexamer reverse transcription was applied to roughly 0.5 to 1 ug RNA. TCRdb fed the immunoSEQ multiplex PCR reads into MiXCR, producing one record per CDR3 protein. Among some 50,000 distinct CDR3 sequences listed, 95% were seen once. Material: CD8+ T cells from PBMCs. The rearrangement joins TRBV27 to TRBJ1-6, with 8 bases aligning to TRBD1. This receptor was taken from a human donor with Susac syndrome. CDR3 region: CASSQYRGVNSPLHF. The DNA for the CDR3 is TGTGCCAGCAGTCAGTACAGGGGGGTAAATTCACCCCTCCACTTT.